This TCR beta chain was sequenced during a study of T cell responses to AZD1222 COVID-19 vaccine. Findings of the study overall: Spike-specific TCR depth and breadth grew after two AZD1222 doses. At baseline, just a handful of AZD1222 recipients tested seropositive.

CDR1 and CDR2 from the germline V gene are SGDLS and YYNGEE. This CDR3 region has 14 residues. Trimming stripped 3 bases from V and 2 bases from J, with 11 bases between. Sequencing used immunoSEQ multiplex PCR; TCRdb keeps in-frame clones, though not all of them. This sample carries just under 90,000 clones, around 91% of them seen once, and the ten largest clones take approximately 5%. About this clone: The target antigen is unknown.

Doses given second, at about 4 or about 12 weeks, were pooled. This chain joins TRBV9 and TRBJ1-2; D is possibly TRBD1 (6 bases). This sequence originates from an adult who received the AZD1222 COVID-19 vaccine. The sample consisted of peripheral blood, taken 28 days after the second AZD1222 dose. The CDR3 bases are TGTGCCAGCAGCGGCGGCACAGGGAACTATGGCTACACCTTC. It codes for CASSGGTGNYGYTF.